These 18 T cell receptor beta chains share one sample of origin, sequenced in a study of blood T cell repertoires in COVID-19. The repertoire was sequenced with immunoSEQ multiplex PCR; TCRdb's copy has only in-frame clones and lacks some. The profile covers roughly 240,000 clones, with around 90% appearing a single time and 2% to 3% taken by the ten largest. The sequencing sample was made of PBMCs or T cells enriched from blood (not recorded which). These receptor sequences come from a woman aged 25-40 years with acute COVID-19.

CDR3 nucleotides: TGTGCCAGCGGTCCAGCGGATACGCAGTATTTT. It encodes CASGPADTQYF. The V and J genes are TRBV6-5 and TRBJ2-3; D call uncertain. Germline V CDR1 and CDR2: MNHEY, SVGAGI. V lost 8 bases, J lost 6 bases, and 9 bases lay in between. The CDR3 spans 11 residues.

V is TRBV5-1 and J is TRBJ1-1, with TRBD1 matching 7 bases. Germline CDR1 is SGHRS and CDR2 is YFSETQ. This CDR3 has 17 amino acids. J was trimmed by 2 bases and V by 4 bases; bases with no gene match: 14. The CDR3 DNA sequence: TGCGCCAGCAGCCTTGGAGTAGGGACAGATTTCAACACTGAAGCTTTCTTT. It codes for CASSLGVGTDFNTEAFF.

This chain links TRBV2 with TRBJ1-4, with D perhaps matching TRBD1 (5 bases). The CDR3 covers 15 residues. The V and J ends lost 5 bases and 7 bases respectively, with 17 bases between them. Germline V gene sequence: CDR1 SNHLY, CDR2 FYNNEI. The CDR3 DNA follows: TGTGCCAGCAGTCGTGGGGGGGGAGAGGCTGAAAAACTGTTTTTT. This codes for CASSRGGGEAEKLFF.

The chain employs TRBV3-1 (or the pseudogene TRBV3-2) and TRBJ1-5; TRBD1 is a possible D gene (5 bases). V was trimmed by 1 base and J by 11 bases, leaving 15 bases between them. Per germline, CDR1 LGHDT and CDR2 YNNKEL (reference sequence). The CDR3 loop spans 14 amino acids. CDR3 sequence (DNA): TGTGCCAGCAGCCAAGGGGGCAGGGTGGCGGCCCAGCATTTT. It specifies CASSQGGRVAAQHF.

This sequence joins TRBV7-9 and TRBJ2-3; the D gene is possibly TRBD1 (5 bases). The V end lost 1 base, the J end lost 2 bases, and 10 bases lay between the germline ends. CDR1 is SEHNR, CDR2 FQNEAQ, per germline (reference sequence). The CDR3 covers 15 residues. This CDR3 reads CASSLDRPDTDTQYF. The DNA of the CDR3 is TGTGCCAGCAGCTTAGACAGGCCCGACACAGATACGCAGTATTTT.

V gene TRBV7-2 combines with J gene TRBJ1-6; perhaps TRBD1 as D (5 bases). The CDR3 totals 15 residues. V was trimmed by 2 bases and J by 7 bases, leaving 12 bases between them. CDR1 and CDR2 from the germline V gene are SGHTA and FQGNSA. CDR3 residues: CASSLMTPGNSPLHF. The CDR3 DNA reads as TGTGCCAGCAGCTTAATGACCCCAGGGAATTCACCCCTCCACTTT. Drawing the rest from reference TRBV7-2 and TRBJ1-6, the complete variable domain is GAGVSQSPSNKVTEKGKDVELRCDPISGHTALYWYRQSLGQGLEFLIYFQGNSAPDKSGLPSDRFSAERTGGSVSTLTIQRTQQEDSAVYLCASSLMTPGNSPLHFGNGTRLTVT.

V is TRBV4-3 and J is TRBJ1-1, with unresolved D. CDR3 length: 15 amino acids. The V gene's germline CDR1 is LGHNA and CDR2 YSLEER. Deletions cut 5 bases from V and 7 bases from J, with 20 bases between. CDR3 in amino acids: CASSWLGERTGEAFF. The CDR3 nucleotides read TGCGCCAGCAGCTGGTTGGGTGAACGAACGGGTGAAGCTTTCTTT.

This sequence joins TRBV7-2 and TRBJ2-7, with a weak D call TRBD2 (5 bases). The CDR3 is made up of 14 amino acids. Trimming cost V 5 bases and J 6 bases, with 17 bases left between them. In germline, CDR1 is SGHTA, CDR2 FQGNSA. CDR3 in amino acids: CASSVISRRSEQYF. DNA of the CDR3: TGTGCCAGCAGCGTAATTAGCAGGAGGAGCGAGCAGTACTTC.

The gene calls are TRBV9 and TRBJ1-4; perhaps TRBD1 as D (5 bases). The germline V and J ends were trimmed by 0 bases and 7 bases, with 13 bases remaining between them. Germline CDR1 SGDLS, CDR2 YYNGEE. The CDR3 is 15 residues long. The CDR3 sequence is CASSVEAGMGEKLFF. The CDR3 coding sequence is TGTGCCAGCAGCGTAGAGGCAGGGATGGGTGAAAAACTGTTTTTT.

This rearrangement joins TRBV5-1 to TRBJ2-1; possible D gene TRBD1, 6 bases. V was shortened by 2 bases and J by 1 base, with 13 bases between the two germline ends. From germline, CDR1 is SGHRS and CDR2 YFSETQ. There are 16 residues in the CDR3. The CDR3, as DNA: TGCGCCAGCAGCTTCCCCCTACAGGGATCCTACAATGAGCAGTTCTTC. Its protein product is CASSFPLQGSYNEQFF.

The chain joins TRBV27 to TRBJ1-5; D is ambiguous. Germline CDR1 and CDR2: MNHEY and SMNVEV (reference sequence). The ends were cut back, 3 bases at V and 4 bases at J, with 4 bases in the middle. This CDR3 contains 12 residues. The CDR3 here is CASSLTNQPQHF. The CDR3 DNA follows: TGTGCCAGCAGTTTGACTAATCAGCCCCAGCATTTT.

CDR3 in DNA: TGTGCCATCAGTGAGTCTAGGGGACAGGGCAATGGCTACACCTTC. Protein product: CAISESRGQGNGYTF. The genes are TRBV10-3 and TRBJ1-2, with TRBD1 matching 9 bases. J gave up 6 bases and V 0 bases, and 5 bases lay outside the gene matches. CDR1 and CDR2 (germline): ENHRY, SYGVKD. The CDR3 totals 15 residues.

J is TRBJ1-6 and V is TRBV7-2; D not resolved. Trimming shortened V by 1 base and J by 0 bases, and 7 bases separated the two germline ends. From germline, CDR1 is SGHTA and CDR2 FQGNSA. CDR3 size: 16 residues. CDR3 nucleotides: TGTGCCAGCAGCTTAGAGTTGAGCTCCTATAATTCACCCCTCCACTTT. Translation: CASSLELSSYNSPLHF.

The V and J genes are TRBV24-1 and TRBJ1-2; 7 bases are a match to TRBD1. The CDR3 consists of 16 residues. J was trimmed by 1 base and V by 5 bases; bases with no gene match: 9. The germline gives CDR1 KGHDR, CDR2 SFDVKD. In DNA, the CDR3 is TGTGCCACCAGTGGAACGTCCGGGACAGTTAACTATGGCTACACCTTC. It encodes CATSGTSGTVNYGYTF.

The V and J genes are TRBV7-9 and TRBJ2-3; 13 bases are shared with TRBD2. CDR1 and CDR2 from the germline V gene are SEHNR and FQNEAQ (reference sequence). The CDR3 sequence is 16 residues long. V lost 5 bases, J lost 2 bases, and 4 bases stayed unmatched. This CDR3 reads CASSRGLAGNTDTQYF. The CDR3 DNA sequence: TGTGCCAGCAGCCGGGGACTAGCGGGGAACACAGATACGCAGTATTTT.

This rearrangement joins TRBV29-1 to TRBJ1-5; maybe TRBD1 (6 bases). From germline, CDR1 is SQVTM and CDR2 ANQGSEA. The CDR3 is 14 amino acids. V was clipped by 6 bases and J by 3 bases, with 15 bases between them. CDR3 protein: CSVTVGGHNQPQHF. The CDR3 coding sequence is TGCAGCGTGACCGTGGGGGGGCACAATCAGCCCCAGCATTTT.

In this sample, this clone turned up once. CDR3 protein: CASSQAFPPGQGSDQPQHF. CDR3 sequence (DNA): TGTGCCAGCAGCCAAGCCTTTCCGCCAGGACAGGGATCCGATCAGCCCCAGCATTTT. The chain joins TRBV3-1 (or the pseudogene TRBV3-2) to TRBJ1-5; TRBD1 matches at 8 bases. J was trimmed by 5 bases and V by 1 base; bases with no gene match: 16. The germline V gene encodes CDR1 LGHDT and CDR2 YNNKEL (reference sequence). The CDR3 totals 19 residues.

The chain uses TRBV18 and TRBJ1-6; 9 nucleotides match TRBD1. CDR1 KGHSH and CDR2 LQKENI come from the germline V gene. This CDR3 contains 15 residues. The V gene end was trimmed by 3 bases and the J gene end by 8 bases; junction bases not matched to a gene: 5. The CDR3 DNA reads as TGTGCCAGCTCACCCCGGACAGGGGCGGATTCACCCCTCCACTTT. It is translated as CASSPRTGADSPLHF.